One and the same sample provided the 6 T cell receptor beta chains below, sequenced in a study of T cell responses to AZD1222 COVID-19 vaccine. This table comes from immunoSEQ multiplex PCR, and its TCRdb copy is limited to in-frame clones, with some not included. The table has more than 95,000 clones, 70% to 90% seen once. The sample was peripheral blood, taken on day 0 of AZD1222 vaccination. Every receptor here comes from an adult in good health.

This chain uses TRBV2 with TRBJ1-6; D is possibly TRBD1 (5 bases). CDR1 and CDR2 from the germline V gene are SNHLY and FYNNEI. The CDR3 is 15 residues long. The ends were cut back, 7 bases at V and 10 bases at J, with 20 bases in the middle. CDR3 region: CASILTDVMVSPLHF. The DNA of the CDR3 is TGTGCCAGCATCCTGACAGACGTTATGGTCTCACCCCTCCACTTT.

V gene TRBV6-6 combines with J gene TRBJ1-1, with a tentative D call TRBD1 (5 bases). The CDR3 is 14 amino acids. Germline assignment: CDR1 MNHNY and CDR2 SVGAGI (reference sequence). V dropped 8 bases and J dropped 1 base, with 14 bases sitting between them. CDR3 protein: CASGLQGRNTEAFF. The CDR3 DNA sequence: TGTGCCAGCGGGCTTCAGGGACGGAACACTGAAGCTTTCTTT.

This chain uses TRBV28 with TRBJ1-6, with D hard to call. The CDR3 runs 14 residues. Germline CDR1 and CDR2: MDHEN and SYDVKM. Trimming took 5 bases from V and 5 from J, leaving 10 bases between them. The CDR3 loop is CASSGTVDNSPLHF. CDR3 nucleotide sequence: TGTGCCAGCAGTGGCACAGTGGATAATTCACCCCTCCACTTT. The complete variable domain, with remaining parts taken from reference TRBV28 and TRBJ1-6, reads DVKVTQSSRYLVKRTGEKVFLECVQDMDHENMFWYRQDPGLGLRLIYFSYDVKMKEKGDIPEGYSVSREKKERFSLILESASTNQTSMYLCASSGTVDNSPLHFGNGTRLTVT.

This sequence joins TRBV3-1 (or the pseudogene TRBV3-2) and TRBJ2-1, with 7 bases identical to TRBD2. CDR1 is LGHDT, CDR2 YNNKEL, per germline (reference sequence). This CDR3 is 14 amino acids long. J lost 8 bases, V lost 2 bases, and 6 bases had no gene match. CDR3 coding DNA: TGTGCCAGCAGCCAATCGCGGGAGCGGGATGAGCAGTTCTTC. It encodes CASSQSRERDEQFF.

This clone occurred once. This chain links TRBV12-3 or TRBV12-4 with TRBJ1-2, with D unclear. CDR3 length equals 12 residues. Trimming left V 5 bases short and J 5 bases short, with 9 bases between. The chain's CDR3 is CASSNRGYGYTF. The CDR3 coding sequence is TGTGCCAGCAGTAACCGGGGTTATGGCTACACCTTC.

This clone was detected only a few times. The V and J genes are TRBV6-2 or TRBV6-3 and TRBJ2-1; 7 positions agree with TRBD1. V was clipped by 6 bases and J by 9 bases; unmatched bases: 5. Germline V gene lookup returns CDR1 MNHEY and CDR2 SVGEGT. The CDR3 totals 12 residues. Here the CDR3 reads CASSPTGTEQFF. CDR3 coding DNA: TGTGCCAGCAGCCCGACAGGGACTGAGCAGTTCTTC.